The clone carrying this T cell receptor beta chain occurred a few times. The data were taken from a study of control samples from healthy donors and cancer patients. V dropped 6 bases and J dropped 0 bases, with 15 bases sitting between them. Germline V CDR1 and CDR2: MDHEN, SYDVKM. The CDR3 length is 15 residues. Some clones are missing from TCRdb's copy, which holds only in-frame ones; the method was immunoSEQ multiplex PCR. The sample lists 130,000 or so clones, nearly 90% occurring once. What was sequenced was blood. The chain couples TRBV28 to TRBJ2-7; TRBD2 might be the D (5 bases). This clonotype was sampled from a man in his fifties or sixties in good health. The CDR3 reads CASSYGVGSSYEQYF. As DNA, the CDR3 is TGTGCCAGCAGCTATGGGGTGGGGAGCTCCTACGAGCAGTACTTC.